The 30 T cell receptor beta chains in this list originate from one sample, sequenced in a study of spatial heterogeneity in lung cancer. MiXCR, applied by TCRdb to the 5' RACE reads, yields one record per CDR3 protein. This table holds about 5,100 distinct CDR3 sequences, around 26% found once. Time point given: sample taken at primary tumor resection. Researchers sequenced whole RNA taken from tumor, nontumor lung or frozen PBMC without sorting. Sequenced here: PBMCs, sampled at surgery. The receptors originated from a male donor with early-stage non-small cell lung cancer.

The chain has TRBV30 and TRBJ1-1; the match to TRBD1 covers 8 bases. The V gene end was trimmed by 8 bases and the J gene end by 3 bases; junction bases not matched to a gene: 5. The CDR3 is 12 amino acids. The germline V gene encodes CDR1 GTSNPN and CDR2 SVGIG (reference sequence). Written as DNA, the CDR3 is TGTGCCCTGTCACAGGGGGACACTGAAGCTTTCTTT. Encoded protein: CALSQGDTEAFF.

The CDR3 here is CASSEDGTGTLNEAFF. In DNA, the CDR3 is TGCGCCAGCAGTGAGGATGGGACAGGGACTCTAAATGAAGCTTTCTTT. The J gene is TRBJ1-1, the V gene TRBV10-2; 9 bases are shared with TRBD1. The CDR3 spans 16 residues. V shed 2 bases and J 7 bases; nucleotides not matched to a gene: 11. CDR1 and CDR2 (germline): WSHSY, SAAADI.

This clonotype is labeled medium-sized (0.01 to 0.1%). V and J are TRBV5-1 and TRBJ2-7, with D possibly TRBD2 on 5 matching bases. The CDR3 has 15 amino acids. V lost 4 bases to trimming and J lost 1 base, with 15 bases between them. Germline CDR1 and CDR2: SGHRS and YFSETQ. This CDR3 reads CASSTSGAPSYEQYF. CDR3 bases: TGCGCCAGCAGCACAAGCGGAGCCCCATCCTACGAGCAGTACTTC.

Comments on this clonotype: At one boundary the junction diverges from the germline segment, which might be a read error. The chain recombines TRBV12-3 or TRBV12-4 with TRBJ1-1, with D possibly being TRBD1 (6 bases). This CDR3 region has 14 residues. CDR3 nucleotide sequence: TGTGCCAGCCGTTTGGCAGGGGTGAACACTGAAGCTTTCTTT. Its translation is CASRLAGVNTEAFF.

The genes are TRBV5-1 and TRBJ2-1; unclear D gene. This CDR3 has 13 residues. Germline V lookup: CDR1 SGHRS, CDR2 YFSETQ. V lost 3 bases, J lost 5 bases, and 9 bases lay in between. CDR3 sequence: CASSWNANNEQFF. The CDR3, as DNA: TGCGCCAGCAGCTGGAACGCAAACAATGAGCAGTTCTTC. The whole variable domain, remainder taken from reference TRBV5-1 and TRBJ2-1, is KAGVTQTPRYLIKTRGQQVTLSCSPISGHRSVSWYQQTPGQGLQFLFEYFSETQRNKGNFPGRFSGRQFSNSRSEMNVSTLELGDSALYLCASSWNANNEQFFGPGTRLTVL.

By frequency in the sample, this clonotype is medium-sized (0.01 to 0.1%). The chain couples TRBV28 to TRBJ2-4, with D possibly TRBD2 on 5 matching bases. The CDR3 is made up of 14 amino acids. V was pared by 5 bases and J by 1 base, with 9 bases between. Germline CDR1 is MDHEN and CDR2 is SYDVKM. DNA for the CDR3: TGTGCCAGCAGTCGGGGAAGGGCCAAAAACATTCAGTACTTC. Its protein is CASSRGRAKNIQYF. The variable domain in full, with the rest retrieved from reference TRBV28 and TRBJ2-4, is DVKVTQSSRYLVKRTGEKVFLECVQDMDHENMFWYRQDPGLGLRLIYFSYDVKMKEKGDIPEGYSVSREKKERFSLILESASTNQTSMYLCASSRGRAKNIQYFGAGTRLSVL.

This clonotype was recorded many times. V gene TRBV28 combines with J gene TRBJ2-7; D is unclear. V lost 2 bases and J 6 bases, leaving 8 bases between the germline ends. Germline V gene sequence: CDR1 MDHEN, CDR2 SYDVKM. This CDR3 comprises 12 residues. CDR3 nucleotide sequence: TGTGCCAGCAGTTTAGTGGTAGGCGAGCAGTACTTC. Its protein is CASSLVVGEQYF.

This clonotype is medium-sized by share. CDR3 nucleotide sequence: TGCAGCGTTCTGCGACAGCCGTCGGTCACAGATACGCAGTATTTT. Translation: CSVLRQPSVTDTQYF. The V call is TRBV29-1, the J call TRBJ2-3; tentatively, D is TRBD1 (5 bases). Trimming left V 5 bases short and J 2 bases short, with 17 bases between. This CDR3 is built from 15 residues. Germline CDR1 reads SQVTM; CDR2 reads ANQGSEA.

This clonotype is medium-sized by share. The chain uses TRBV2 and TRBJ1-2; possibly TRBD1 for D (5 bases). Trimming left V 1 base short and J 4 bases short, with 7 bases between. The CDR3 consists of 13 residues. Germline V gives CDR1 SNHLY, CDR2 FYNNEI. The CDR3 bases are TGTGCCAGCAGTGAAGGACAGCCCTATGGCTACACCTTC. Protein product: CASSEGQPYGYTF.

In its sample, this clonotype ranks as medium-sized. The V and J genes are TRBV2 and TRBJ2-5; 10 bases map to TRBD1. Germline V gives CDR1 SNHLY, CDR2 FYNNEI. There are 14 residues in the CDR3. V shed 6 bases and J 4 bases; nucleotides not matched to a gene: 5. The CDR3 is CASRGDRGRETQYF. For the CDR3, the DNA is TGTGCCAGCAGAGGCGACAGGGGGCGAGAGACCCAGTACTTC.

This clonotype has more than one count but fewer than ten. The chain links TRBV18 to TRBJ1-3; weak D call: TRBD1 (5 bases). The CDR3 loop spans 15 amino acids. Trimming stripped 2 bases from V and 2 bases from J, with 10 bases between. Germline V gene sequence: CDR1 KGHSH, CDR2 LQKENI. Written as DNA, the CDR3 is TGTGCCAGCTCACCATGGGGGGAACCTGGAAACACCATATATTTT. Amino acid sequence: CASSPWGEPGNTIYF.

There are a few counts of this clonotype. CDR3 bases: TGTGCCAGCAGTTACTCGAGCTCAAGGGGGGCCTACTACAATGAGCAGTTCTTC. Translated: CASSYSSSRGAYYNEQFF. The rearrangement joins TRBV6-6 to TRBJ2-1, with D perhaps assigned TRBD1 or TRBD2 (6 bases each). The CDR3 runs 18 residues. Between the trimmed V and J ends, which lost 0 bases and 3 bases, there was a span of 18 bases. Per germline, CDR1 MNHNY and CDR2 SVGAGI (reference sequence).

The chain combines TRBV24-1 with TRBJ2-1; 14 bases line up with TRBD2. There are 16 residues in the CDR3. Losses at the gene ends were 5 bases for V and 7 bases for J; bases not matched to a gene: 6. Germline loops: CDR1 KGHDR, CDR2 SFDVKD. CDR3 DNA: TGTGCCACCAGTGTCCCGACTAGCGGGAGGGGGAATGAGCAGTTCTTC. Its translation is CATSVPTSGRGNEQFF.

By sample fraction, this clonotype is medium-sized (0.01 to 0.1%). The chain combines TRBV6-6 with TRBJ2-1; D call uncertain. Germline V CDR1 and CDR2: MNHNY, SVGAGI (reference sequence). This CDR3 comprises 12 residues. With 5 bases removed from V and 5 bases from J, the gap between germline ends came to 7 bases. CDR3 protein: CASSSIDNEQFF. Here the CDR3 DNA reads TGTGCCAGCAGTAGCATAGACAATGAGCAGTTCTTC.

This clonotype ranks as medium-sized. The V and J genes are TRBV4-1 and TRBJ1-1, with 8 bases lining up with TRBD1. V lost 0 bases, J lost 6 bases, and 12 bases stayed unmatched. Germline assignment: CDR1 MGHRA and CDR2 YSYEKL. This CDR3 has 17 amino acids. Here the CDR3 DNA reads TGCGCCAGCAGCCAAGAGCTCAACAGGGGGTACCCAGCTGAAGCTTTCTTT. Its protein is CASSQELNRGYPAEAFF.

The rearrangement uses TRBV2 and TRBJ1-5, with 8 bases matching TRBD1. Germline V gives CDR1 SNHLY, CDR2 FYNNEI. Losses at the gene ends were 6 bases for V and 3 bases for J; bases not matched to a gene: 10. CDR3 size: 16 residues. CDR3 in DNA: TGTGCCAGCAGCGAGACTCGGACAGGGATCAATCAGCCCCAGCATTTT. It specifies CASSETRTGINQPQHF.

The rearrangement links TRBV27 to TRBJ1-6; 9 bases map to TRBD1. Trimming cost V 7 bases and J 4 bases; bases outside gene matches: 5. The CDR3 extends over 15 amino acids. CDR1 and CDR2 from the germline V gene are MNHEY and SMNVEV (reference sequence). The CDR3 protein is CASTLQGAYNSPLHF. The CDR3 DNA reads TGTGCCAGCACCCTACAGGGGGCGTATAATTCACCCCTCCACTTT.

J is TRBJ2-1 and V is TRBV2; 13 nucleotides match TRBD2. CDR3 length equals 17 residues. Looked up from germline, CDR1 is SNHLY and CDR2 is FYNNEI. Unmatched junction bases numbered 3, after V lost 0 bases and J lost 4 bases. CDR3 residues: CASSEALLAGGYNEQFF. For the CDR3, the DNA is TGTGCCAGCAGTGAAGCCCTACTAGCGGGAGGGTACAATGAGCAGTTCTTC.

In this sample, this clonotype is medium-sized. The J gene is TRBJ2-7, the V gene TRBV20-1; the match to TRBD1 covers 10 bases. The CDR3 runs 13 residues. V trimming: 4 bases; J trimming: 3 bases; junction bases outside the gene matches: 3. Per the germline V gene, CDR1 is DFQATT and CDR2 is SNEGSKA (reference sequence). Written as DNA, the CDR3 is TGCAGTGCTACTGGGACAGGGGTCTACGAGCAGTACTTC. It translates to CSATGTGVYEQYF.

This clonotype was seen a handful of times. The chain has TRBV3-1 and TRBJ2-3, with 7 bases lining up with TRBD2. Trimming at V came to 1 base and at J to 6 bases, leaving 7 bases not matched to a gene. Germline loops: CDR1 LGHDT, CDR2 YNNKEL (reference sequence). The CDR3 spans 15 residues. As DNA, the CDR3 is TGTGCCAGCAGCCAAGGAAACGGGGAGGGCGATACGCAGTATTTT. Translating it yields CASSQGNGEGDTQYF.

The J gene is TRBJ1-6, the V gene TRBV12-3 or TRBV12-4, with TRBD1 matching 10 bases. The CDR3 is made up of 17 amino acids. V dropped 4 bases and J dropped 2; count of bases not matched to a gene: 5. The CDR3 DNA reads TGTGCCAGCAGTTCCGGGACAGGGGAGGCCTATAATTCACCCCTCCACTTT. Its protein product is CASSSGTGEAYNSPLHF.

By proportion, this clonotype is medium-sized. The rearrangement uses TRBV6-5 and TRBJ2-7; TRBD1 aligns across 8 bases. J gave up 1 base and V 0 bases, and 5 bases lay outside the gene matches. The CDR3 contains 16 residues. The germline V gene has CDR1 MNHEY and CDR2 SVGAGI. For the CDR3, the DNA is TGTGCCAGCAGTTACTCGACAGGGGCTGGATCCTACGAGCAGTACTTC. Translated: CASSYSTGAGSYEQYF.

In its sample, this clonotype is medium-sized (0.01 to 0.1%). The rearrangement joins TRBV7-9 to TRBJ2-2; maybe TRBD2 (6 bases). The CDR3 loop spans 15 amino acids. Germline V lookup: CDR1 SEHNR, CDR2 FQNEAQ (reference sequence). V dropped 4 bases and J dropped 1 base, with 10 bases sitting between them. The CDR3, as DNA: TGTGCCAGCAGCTCGGGACTGCTGAACACCGGGGAGCTGTTTTTT. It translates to CASSSGLLNTGELFF.

The CDR3 DNA follows: TGTGCCAGCACCTCTTTAACGTTGGCGGTCACAGATACGCAGTATTTT. Protein product: CASTSLTLAVTDTQYF. The chain combines TRBV28 with TRBJ2-3; no clear D gene. The CDR3 is 16 residues long. Germline V gene sequence: CDR1 MDHEN, CDR2 SYDVKM. V shed 7 bases and J shed 2 bases, with 19 bases lying between them.

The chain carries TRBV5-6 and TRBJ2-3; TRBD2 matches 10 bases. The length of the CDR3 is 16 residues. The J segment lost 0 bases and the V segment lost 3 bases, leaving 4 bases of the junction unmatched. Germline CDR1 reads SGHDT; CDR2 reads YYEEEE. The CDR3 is CASSWWTSGSTDTQYF. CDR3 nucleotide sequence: TGTGCCAGCAGCTGGTGGACTAGCGGTAGCACAGATACGCAGTATTTT.

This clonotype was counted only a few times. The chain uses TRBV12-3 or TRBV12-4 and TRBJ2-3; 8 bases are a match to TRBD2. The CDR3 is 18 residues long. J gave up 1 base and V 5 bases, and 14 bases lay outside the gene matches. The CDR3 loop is CASSPRGGSERGTDTQYF. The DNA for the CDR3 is TGTGCCAGCAGTCCTCGGGGGGGTTCCGAGAGGGGCACAGATACGCAGTATTTT.

The CDR3 is CASSLDREETQYF. The CDR3 region has the DNA TGTGCCAGCAGCTTGGACAGGGAGGAGACCCAGTACTTC. The chain couples TRBV5-5 to TRBJ2-5, with TRBD1 as a possible D gene (6 bases). Germline CDR1 is SGHKS and CDR2 is YYEKEE (reference sequence). Trimming took off 0 bases at V and 5 bases at J, with 8 bases between the two ends. The CDR3 has 13 amino acids.

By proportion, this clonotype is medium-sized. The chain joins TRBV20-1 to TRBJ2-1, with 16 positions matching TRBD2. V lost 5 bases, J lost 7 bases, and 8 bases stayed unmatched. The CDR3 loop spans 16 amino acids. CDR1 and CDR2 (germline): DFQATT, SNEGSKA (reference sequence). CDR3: CSADSGTSGRGNEQFF. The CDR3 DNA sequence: TGCAGTGCTGACTCCGGGACTAGCGGGAGGGGGAATGAGCAGTTCTTC.

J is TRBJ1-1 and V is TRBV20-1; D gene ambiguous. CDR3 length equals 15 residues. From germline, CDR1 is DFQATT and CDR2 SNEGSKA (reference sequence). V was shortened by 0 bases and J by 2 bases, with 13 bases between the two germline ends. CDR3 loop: CSARDLGDFNTEAFF. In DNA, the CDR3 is TGCAGTGCTAGAGATTTGGGCGACTTTAACACTGAAGCTTTCTTT.

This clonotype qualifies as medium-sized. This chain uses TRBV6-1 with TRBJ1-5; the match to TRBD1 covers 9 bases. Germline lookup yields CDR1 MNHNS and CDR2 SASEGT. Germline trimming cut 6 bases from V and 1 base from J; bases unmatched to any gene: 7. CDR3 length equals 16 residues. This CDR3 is CASRATDRGSNQPQHF. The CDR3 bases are TGTGCCAGCAGAGCAACGGACAGGGGCAGCAATCAGCCCCAGCATTTT.